The 10 T cell receptor beta chains presented below share a single source sample, sequenced in a study of STAT3 mutations in large granular lymphocyte leukemia. General study findings and limits: In T-cell large granular lymphocyte leukemia, about half of patients showed multiple immunodominant subclonotypes.

These receptors' targets are unknown. Sequencing was performed with immunoSEQ multiplex PCR; in TCRdb, only in-frame clones are kept and a portion is missing. The sample includes some 15,000 clones, nearly 95% of them seen just once. The specimen sequenced was peripheral blood mononuclear cells. Every receptor here comes from a woman aged 45-60 years with T-cell large granular lymphocyte leukemia. Some clones in this sample may be carry-over from other donors' samples.

The rearrangement joins TRBV18 to TRBJ2-5; D ambiguous. In germline, CDR1 is KGHSH, CDR2 LQKENI. The CDR3 runs 13 residues. The V and J ends lost 0 bases and 0 bases respectively, with 2 bases between them. CDR3 DNA: TGTGCCAGCTCACCACCGCACCAAGAGACCCAGTACTTC. This translates into CASSPPHQETQYF.

For the CDR3, the DNA is TGTGCCAGCAGCCCTAGGCGGGACCTTAATGAAAAACTGTTTTTT. It specifies CASSPRRDLNEKLFF. This chain uses TRBV7-8 with TRBJ1-4; D may be TRBD1 (5 bases). The ends were cut back, 5 bases at V and 4 bases at J, with 14 bases in the middle. The CDR3 has 15 residues. The germline gives CDR1 SGHVS, CDR2 FQNEAQ.

The chain combines TRBV6-1 with TRBJ2-1, with 10 bases matching TRBD2. The CDR3 is made up of 15 amino acids. The junction had 9 bases not matched to a gene; V was cut back by 5 bases and J by 8 bases. CDR1 and CDR2 from the germline V gene are MNHNS and SASEGT. The CDR3 sequence is CASSWSSGSGYEQFF. The CDR3 region has the DNA TGTGCCAGCAGTTGGTCTAGCGGGAGTGGCTATGAGCAGTTCTTC.

This clone appeared once. The V gene is TRBV10-3, the J gene TRBJ2-7; TRBD2 matches at 11 bases. CDR1 and CDR2 (germline): ENHRY, SYGVKD. This CDR3 region has 15 residues. J gave up 3 bases and V 9 bases, and 10 bases lay outside the gene matches. The CDR3 region is CAMSPLAGEDYEQYF. For the CDR3, the DNA is TGTGCCATGAGCCCACTAGCGGGAGAAGACTACGAGCAGTACTTC.

V is TRBV5-1 and J is TRBJ2-7; D might be TRBD2 (5 bases). The CDR3 consists of 18 residues. Germline V gives CDR1 SGHRS, CDR2 YFSETQ. The V end was cut by 0 bases, the J end by 5 bases, with 24 bases between. The CDR3 DNA sequence: TGCGCCAGCAGCTTGGTCGGGGATTTGCGGCCTTCCGAGGACGAGCAGTACTTC. Translating it yields CASSLVGDLRPSEDEQYF.

This chain connects TRBV9 to TRBJ2-4; 11 positions agree with TRBD2. The CDR3 runs to 16 residues. The V and J ends lost 3 bases and 8 bases, in that order; junction bases with no gene match: 10. Germline CDR1 SGDLS, CDR2 YYNGEE. CDR3: CASSATSGKSADIQYF. In DNA, the CDR3 is TGTGCCAGCAGCGCGACTAGCGGGAAGTCAGCGGACATTCAGTACTTC.

The gene calls are TRBV2 and TRBJ2-3, with D possibly matching TRBD2 (6 bases). With 7 bases removed from V and 2 bases from J, the gap between germline ends came to 13 bases. In germline, CDR1 is SNHLY, CDR2 FYNNEI. The CDR3 is 14 amino acids. CDR3 region: CASKLALTTDTQYF. CDR3 DNA sequence: TGTGCCAGCAAACTAGCCCTCACCACAGATACGCAGTATTTT.

This rearrangement joins TRBV4-3 to TRBJ2-3; TRBD2 aligns across 7 bases. In germline, CDR1 is LGHNA, CDR2 YSLEER. The length of the CDR3 is 14 residues. With 6 bases clipped from V and 2 bases from J, the junction kept 5 bases outside the gene matches. CDR3 sequence (DNA): TGCGCCAGCAGGACTAGCCTATCCACAGATACGCAGTATTTT. It translates to CASRTSLSTDTQYF.

The V and J genes are TRBV28 and TRBJ2-7; perhaps D is TRBD1 or TRBD2 (5 bases each). Trimming cost V 5 bases and J 5 bases, with 19 bases left between them. The CDR3 length is 15 residues. In germline, CDR1 is MDHEN, CDR2 SYDVKM. The DNA for the CDR3 is TGTGCCAGCAGTCTACCGGGACCCCAGCGTGACGAGCAGTACTTC. The encoded protein is CASSLPGPQRDEQYF.

The chain uses TRBV4-3 and TRBJ1-2; tentative D call: TRBD1 (5 bases). Germline CDR1 reads LGHNA; CDR2 reads YSLEER. The CDR3 consists of 14 residues. V lost 4 bases to trimming and J lost 0 bases, with 9 bases between them. The chain's CDR3 is CASSPQTANYGYTF. As DNA, the CDR3 is TGCGCCAGCAGCCCGCAGACAGCTAACTATGGCTACACCTTC.